The T cell receptor (beta chain) under discussion was sequenced for a study of early T cells in non-severe SARS-CoV-2 infection. TCRdb re-called the 5' RACE reads with MiXCR, one entry per CDR3 protein. The sample contains more than 60,000 distinct CDR3 sequences, roughly a tenth of which appear only once. The sample holds a few counts of this clonotype. The CDR3 is 18 residues long. Trimming pared 3 bases from V and 8 bases from J, leaving 26 bases between. The sequencing input was whole blood. The TCR sequence derives from an adult who was a healthcare worker with PCR-confirmed SARS-CoV-2 infection or an uninfected control (not recorded which). The chain is built from TRBV12-3 or TRBV12-4 and TRBJ2-1, with a possible D match to TRBD2 (7 bases). CDR3 region: CASSFLIFGGPSSDEQFF. The CDR3 DNA reads as TGTGCCAGCAGTTTCTTAATTTTCGGGGGGCCGAGTAGCGATGAGCAGTTCTTC.